Following are 17 T cell receptor beta chains from one sample sequenced in a study of T cells in Graves' hyperthyroidism and ophthalmopathy. Amplification of TCR beta CDR3 regions used RNA as the template. TCR CDR3 underwent first-round RT-PCR with the HTBI primer set. TCRdb independently ran MiXCR on the multiplex PCR reads; one entry per CDR3 protein. The table has some 300,000 distinct CDR3 sequences, 10% to 15% seen once; the top ten hold around 7.9%. Sequenced material: blood. All receptors come from a woman aged 25-40 years with Graves' hyperthyroidism that later progressed to Graves' ophthalmopathy.

This sequence joins TRBV19 and TRBJ1-6; weak D call: TRBD1 (6 bases). V was trimmed by 0 bases and J by 6 bases, leaving 9 bases between them. Germline loops: CDR1 LNHDA, CDR2 SQIVND (reference sequence). This CDR3 spans 15 amino acids. This CDR3 is CASSIDTGRNSPLHF. Here the CDR3 DNA reads TGTGCCAGTAGTATAGATACAGGGCGTAATTCACCCCTCCACTTT.

J is TRBJ1-2 and V is TRBV30; no firm D call. The CDR3 length is 12 residues. Trimming took off 0 bases at V and 2 bases at J, with 4 bases between the two ends. CDR1 GTSNPN and CDR2 SVGIG come from the germline V gene (reference sequence). CDR3 sequence reads: CAWSVTNYGYTF. The CDR3 region has the DNA TGTGCCTGGAGTGTAACAAACTATGGCTACACCTTC. The full variable domain, with the rest looked up from reference TRBV30 and TRBJ1-2, is SQTIHQWPATLVQPVGSPLSLECTVEGTSNPNLYWYRQAAGRGLQLLFYSVGIGQISSEVPQNLSASRPQDRQFILSSKKLLLSDSGFYLCAWSVTNYGYTFGSGTRLTVV.

This clonotype appeared once. This chain joins TRBV11-2 and TRBJ2-1; a weak D match, TRBD1 (6 bases). V lost 4 bases, J lost 5 bases, and 12 bases lay in between. Per germline, CDR1 SGHAT and CDR2 FQNNGV. The CDR3 contains 14 residues. The DNA for the CDR3 is TGTGCCAGCAGCTCGCAGGGGCCGAACAATGAGCAGTTCTTC. This translates into CASSSQGPNNEQFF.

This clonotype was counted many times. The V and J genes are TRBV7-3 and TRBJ2-1, with 10 bases lining up with TRBD2. In germline, CDR1 is SGHTA, CDR2 FQGTGA. The CDR3 spans 17 residues. After removal of 0 bases from V and 9 bases from J, the junction contained 11 bases not matched to a gene. This chain's CDR3 is CASSLTLGLAGASEQFF. The CDR3 DNA follows: TGTGCCAGCAGCTTAACGTTGGGGCTAGCGGGAGCAAGTGAGCAGTTCTTC.

There are many counts of this clonotype. CDR3 sequence reads: CASSLSSERRRFF. For the CDR3, the DNA is TGTGCCAGCAGTTTATCGAGCGAGCGACGTCGGTTCTTC. V usage is TRBV27 and J usage is TRBJ2-1, with no clear D. V was trimmed by 0 bases and J by 15 bases, leaving 15 bases between them. The CDR3 runs 13 residues. The germline gives CDR1 MNHEY, CDR2 SMNVEV (reference sequence).

This clonotype showed up many times. CDR3 in DNA: TGTGCCAGCAGCCCCGAGGGGAGGGGGCAGACTGAAGCTTTCTTT. Translated: CASSPEGRGQTEAFF. This chain joins TRBV5-6 and TRBJ1-1, with 7 bases aligning to TRBD1. Per the germline V gene, CDR1 is SGHDT and CDR2 is YYEEEE. The length of the CDR3 is 15 residues. J lost 5 bases, V lost 4 bases, and 11 bases had no gene match.

This clonotype was picked up many times. The junction departs from germline at one end; a sequencing error may be responsible. The chain has TRBV7-7 and TRBJ1-5; the match to TRBD1 covers 8 bases. CDR1 and CDR2 from the germline V gene are SSHAT and FNYEAQ (reference sequence). This CDR3 has 17 amino acids. This CDR3 reads CASSSILRGQSGQPQHF. In DNA, the CDR3 is TGTGCTAGCAGCTCAATCCTCAGGGGGCAGTCTGGTCAGCCCCAGCATTTT. The full variable domain, in which reference TRBV7-7 and TRBJ1-5 provide the parts outside the CDR3, is GAGVSQSPRYKVTKRGQDVTLRCDPISSHATLYWYQQALGQGPEFLTYFNYEAQPDKSGLPSDRFSAERPEGSISTLTIQRTEQRDSAMYRCASSSILRGQSGQPQHFGDGTRLSIL.

This clonotype was observed many times. J is TRBJ1-1 and V is TRBV7-8, with D tentatively TRBD1 (5 bases). The CDR3 spans 16 residues. The V and J ends lost 1 base and 3 bases respectively, with 15 bases between them. Germline V gives CDR1 SGHVS, CDR2 FQNEAQ. Here the CDR3 reads CASSLGSQGGYTEAFF. CDR3 in DNA: TGTGCCAGCAGCTTAGGCAGCCAGGGAGGGTACACTGAAGCTTTCTTT.

The table lists this clonotype with many counts. The chain carries TRBV20-1 and TRBJ1-1; D remains unclear. The CDR3 covers 16 residues. The V gene lost 0 bases and the J gene lost 3 bases, with 17 bases spanning the gap. CDR1 and CDR2 (germline): DFQATT, SNEGSKA (reference sequence). The CDR3 reads CSARDLRKGSDTEAFF. The CDR3 DNA follows: TGCAGTGCTAGAGATCTTAGGAAGGGCTCGGACACTGAAGCTTTCTTT.

The chain's CDR3 is CASSWQREGSQYF. In DNA, the CDR3 is TGCGCCAGCAGCTGGCAGCGGGAGGGTTCCCAGTACTTC. This rearrangement joins TRBV4-1 to TRBJ2-5; 10 positions match TRBD2. This CDR3 has 13 amino acids. Germline CDR1 reads MGHRA; CDR2 reads YSYEKL. Trimming at V came to 5 bases and at J to 9 bases, leaving 6 bases not matched to a gene.

This clonotype was picked up many times. The chain is built from TRBV6-1 and TRBJ2-1, with a tentative D call TRBD2 (5 bases). Germline values: CDR1 MNHNS, CDR2 SASEGT. This CDR3 spans 11 amino acids. Trimming took 5 bases from V and 11 from J, leaving 10 bases between them. The DNA of the CDR3 is TGTGCCAGCAGTTACAGCGGCCAGCAGTTCTTC. Translation: CASSYSGQQFF.

This sequence joins TRBV6-5 and TRBJ2-7; a possible D gene is TRBD2 (5 bases). Trimming cost V 2 bases and J 2 bases, with 10 bases left between them. Germline CDR1 reads MNHEY; CDR2 reads SVGAGI. The CDR3 consists of 14 residues. CDR3 amino acids: CASSYGGETYEQYF. The CDR3 DNA is TGTGCCAGCAGTTACGGTGGGGAGACCTACGAGCAGTACTTC.

This clonotype was seen repeatedly, ten times or more. The V and J genes are TRBV6-2 or TRBV6-3 and TRBJ1-5; D is uncertain. V was trimmed by 6 bases and J by 0 bases, leaving 12 bases between them. The CDR3 sequence is 15 residues long. Per the germline V gene, CDR1 is MNHEY and CDR2 is SVGEGT. This chain's CDR3 is CASSISIYSNQPQHF. CDR3 in DNA: TGTGCCAGCAGCATTTCGATTTATAGCAATCAGCCCCAGCATTTT.

This clonotype was observed many times. J is TRBJ2-1 and V is TRBV18, with D hard to call. Trimming shortened V by 0 bases and J by 11 bases, and 11 bases separated the two germline ends. This CDR3 contains 13 residues. Germline V CDR1 and CDR2: KGHSH, LQKENI. Here the CDR3 reads CASSPPDAVKQFF. DNA of the CDR3: TGTGCCAGCTCACCACCGGATGCGGTTAAGCAGTTCTTC.

This clonotype occurred many times. The CDR3 here is CASRPAGVNEQYF. CDR3 DNA: TGTGCCAGCAGACCAGCGGGAGTAAACGAGCAGTACTTC. This chain connects TRBV6-2 or TRBV6-3 to TRBJ2-7; 8 bases match TRBD2. Germline V gives CDR1 MNHEY, CDR2 SVGEGT. CDR3 length: 13 amino acids. J gave up 5 bases and V 6 bases, and 6 bases lay outside the gene matches.

This chain links TRBV5-5 with TRBJ2-7, with TRBD1 matching 11 bases. The germline gives CDR1 SGHKS, CDR2 YYEKEE (reference sequence). The trim removed 3 bases at V and 5 bases at J, leaving 7 bases unmatched. The CDR3 extends over 15 amino acids. The CDR3 region is CASSSLGDRGDEQYF. The CDR3 nucleotides read TGTGCCAGCAGCTCCCTCGGGGACAGGGGGGACGAGCAGTACTTC.

In its sample, this clonotype was seen a few times. This chain connects TRBV4-1 to TRBJ2-7; 10 bases are a match to TRBD1. The V segment lost 4 bases and the J segment 5 bases; nucleotides outside the gene matches: 11. The V gene's germline CDR1 is MGHRA and CDR2 YSYEKL. This CDR3 is built from 16 residues. The CDR3 here is CASSRASTGGKDEQYF. CDR3 nucleotides: TGCGCCAGCAGCCGAGCCTCGACAGGGGGCAAGGACGAGCAGTACTTC.